Following are 30 T cell receptor beta chains from one sample sequenced in a study of blood T cells in healthy people across ages. It was with a sample-barcoded 5' primer and a J-beta primer mix that a second PCR of roughly 7 to 12 cycles was run. TCRdb re-analysed the 5' RACE reads in MiXCR, keeping a single row per CDR3 protein. Among around 1.1 million distinct CDR3 sequences listed, 35% to 45% were seen once. The sample taken for sequencing was blood. The receptor source for this set is a man in his late teens or twenties in good health.

There are a few counts of this clonotype. The chain links TRBV25-1 to TRBJ1-4, with no clear D. The CDR3 loop spans 14 amino acids. V lost 0 bases and J lost 8, with 10 bases in between. Germline V gene lookup returns CDR1 MGHDK and CDR2 SYGVNS. The CDR3 spells CASSEYAYREKLFF. CDR3 coding DNA: TGTGCCAGCAGTGAATACGCGTATCGGGAAAAACTGTTTTTT.

This clonotype was counted a few times. The CDR3 DNA sequence: TGTGCCAGCAGCCAAGATGCGCCTTCCGAGCAGTACTTC. It codes for CASSQDAPSEQYF. J is TRBJ2-7 and V is TRBV3-1, with D uncertain. Between the trimmed V and J ends, which lost 0 bases and 6 bases, there was a span of 9 bases. This CDR3 contains 13 residues. CDR1 is LGHDT, CDR2 YNNKEL, per germline (reference sequence).

This clonotype has at least ten counts. This rearrangement joins TRBV7-2 to TRBJ2-3; D is undetermined. The CDR3 totals 14 residues. The germline V gene encodes CDR1 SGHTA and CDR2 FQGNSA. V was shortened by 1 base and J by 5 bases, with 10 bases between the two germline ends. The CDR3 DNA sequence: TGTGCCAGCAGCTTAGAGGCTAGTCGAGATACGCAGTATTTT. Its protein is CASSLEASRDTQYF.

The rearrangement joins TRBV4-3 to TRBJ1-5; D remains ambiguous. Trimming took 3 bases from V and 6 from J, leaving 15 bases between them. The CDR3 contains 15 residues. Per the germline V gene, CDR1 is LGHNA and CDR2 is YSLEER. This chain's CDR3 is CASSHKLGGSQPQHF. The CDR3 coding sequence is TGCGCCAGCAGCCACAAACTGGGTGGGAGTCAGCCCCAGCATTTT.

V and J are TRBV4-1 and TRBJ2-1, with TRBD2 identical over 7 bases. CDR1 is MGHRA, CDR2 YSYEKL, per germline. This CDR3 comprises 15 residues. V dropped 1 base and J dropped 4; count of bases not matched to a gene: 4. CDR3 bases: TGCGCCAGCAGCCAAGTCCGGGACTATTACAATGAGCAGTTCTTC. It translates to CASSQVRDYYNEQFF.

The chain carries TRBV7-2 and TRBJ2-5; 7 bases agree with TRBD1. Germline lookup yields CDR1 SGHTA and CDR2 FQGNSA. The ends lost 1 base at V and 0 bases at J; junction bases unmatched: 8. The CDR3 covers 17 residues. DNA for the CDR3: TGTGCCAGCAGCTTAGGGGACAGATATTCGTACCAAGAGACCCAGTACTTC. Protein sequence: CASSLGDRYSYQETQYF.

This sequence joins TRBV5-1 and TRBJ2-3; TRBD2 agrees at 8 bases. The ends lost 4 bases at V and 2 bases at J; junction bases unmatched: 12. The CDR3 spans 17 residues. Germline-derived CDR1 and CDR2 are SGHRS and YFSETQ. The CDR3 loop is CASSRTPGTSNTDTQYF. The CDR3 nucleotides are TGCGCCAGCAGCCGAACCCCCGGGACTAGTAACACAGATACGCAGTATTTT.

The chain links TRBV3-1 to TRBJ1-1, with TRBD1 identical over 9 bases. Trimming at V came to 4 bases and at J to 4 bases, leaving 10 bases not matched to a gene. Germline V lookup: CDR1 LGHDT, CDR2 YNNKEL (reference sequence). The CDR3 loop spans 16 amino acids. CDR3 loop: CASSPSPGQGFTEAFF. The CDR3 DNA reads TGTGCCAGCAGCCCCAGCCCGGGACAGGGATTCACTGAAGCTTTCTTT.

In nucleotides, the CDR3 is TGTGCCAGCAGCCCTCTGACAGGGGACCAAGCTTTCTTT. It specifies CASSPLTGDQAFF. V and J are TRBV11-2 and TRBJ1-1; 8 bases align to TRBD1. V lost 5 bases, J lost 9 bases, and 8 bases stayed unmatched. CDR1 is SGHAT and CDR2 is FQNNGV in the germline V gene. The CDR3 runs to 13 residues. The entire variable domain, with the rest obtained from reference TRBV11-2 and TRBJ1-1, is as follows: EAGVAQSPRYKIIEKRQSVAFWCNPISGHATLYWYQQILGQGPKLLIQFQNNGVVDDSQLPKDRFSAERLKGVDSTLKIQPAKLEDSAVYLCASSPLTGDQAFFGQGTRLTVV.

Here the CDR3 reads CASSESAGNEQFF. The CDR3 region has the DNA TGTGCCAGCAGTGAATCCGCGGGCAATGAGCAGTTCTTC. The J gene is TRBJ2-1, the V gene TRBV25-1; tentative D call: TRBD2 (5 bases). Trimming shortened V by 1 base and J by 6 bases, and 7 bases separated the two germline ends. The CDR3 contains 13 residues. Germline V gene lookup returns CDR1 MGHDK and CDR2 SYGVNS.

The gene calls are TRBV24-1 and TRBJ1-1; unclear D gene. Deletions cut 4 bases from V and 4 bases from J, with 18 bases between. The CDR3 extends over 16 amino acids. Germline V gives CDR1 KGHDR, CDR2 SFDVKD. In DNA form, the CDR3 reads TGTGCCACCAGTGACCGGACCGTGACAAGATCCACTGAAGCTTTCTTT. Its translation is CATSDRTVTRSTEAFF.

V gene TRBV2 combines with J gene TRBJ2-5; D is unclear. Per the germline V gene, CDR1 is SNHLY and CDR2 is FYNNEI. This CDR3 has 13 residues. V lost 4 bases and J 11 bases, leaving 17 bases between the germline ends. The CDR3 sequence: CASSANSPNEQYF. The DNA of the CDR3 is TGTGCCAGCAGTGCGAACTCTCCTAATGAGCAGTACTTC.

The rearrangement uses TRBV2 and TRBJ2-5; 11 nucleotides align to TRBD2. The junction had 0 bases not matched to a gene; V was cut back by 1 base and J by 2 bases. CDR3 size: 15 residues. Germline loops: CDR1 SNHLY, CDR2 FYNNEI. CDR3 coding DNA: TGTGCCAGCAGTGAAGTAGCGGGGGGGCAAGAGACCCAGTACTTC. Translated: CASSEVAGGQETQYF.

J is TRBJ2-3 and V is TRBV28; D is undetermined. V lost 1 base and J 4 bases, leaving 18 bases between the germline ends. Germline CDR1 is MDHEN and CDR2 is SYDVKM. CDR3 length: 17 amino acids. CDR3 DNA: TGTGCCAGCAGTTTATTGGGGAACCGTGGACGCCCAGATACGCAGTATTTT. Encoded protein: CASSLLGNRGRPDTQYF.

This sequence joins TRBV6-2 or TRBV6-3 and TRBJ1-1; D ambiguous. The germline gives CDR1 MNHEY, CDR2 SVGEGT. The CDR3 totals 13 residues. With 6 bases removed from V and 2 bases from J, the gap between germline ends came to 10 bases. The CDR3 nucleotides read TGTGCCAGCAGCAGAGGGTTCAACACTGAAGCTTTCTTT. This encodes CASSRGFNTEAFF.

This clonotype was picked up a small number of times. The chain recombines TRBV20-1 with TRBJ1-2, with D unresolved. This CDR3 is 12 amino acids long. Between the trimmed V and J ends, which lost 2 bases and 4 bases, there was a span of 8 bases. Germline V gene data show CDR1 as DFQATT and CDR2 as SNEGSKA (reference sequence). CDR3 DNA: TGCAGTGCTAGACGGATGCCCTATGGCTACACCTTC. Amino acids: CSARRMPYGYTF.

The chain employs TRBV7-2 and TRBJ1-2; D gene ambiguous. V was clipped by 0 bases and J by 2 bases, with 7 bases between them. The CDR3 is 14 amino acids. In germline, CDR1 is SGHTA, CDR2 FQGNSA. CDR3 nucleotides: TGTGCCAGCAGCTTAGCTTCCAGCAACTATGGCTACACCTTC. Its protein is CASSLASSNYGYTF.

The chain employs TRBV7-2 and TRBJ1-6; D perhaps matches TRBD1 (5 bases). Germline V gene data show CDR1 as SGHTA and CDR2 as FQGNSA. V dropped 4 bases and J dropped 2 bases, with 9 bases sitting between them. The length of the CDR3 is 15 residues. CDR3 sequence: CASSSEGTYNSPLHF. CDR3 in DNA: TGTGCCAGCAGCTCGGAGGGGACCTATAATTCACCCCTCCACTTT.

This clonotype showed up just once. V is TRBV4-3 and J is TRBJ1-2, with TRBD1 identical over 7 bases. Germline CDR1 reads LGHNA; CDR2 reads YSLEER. The CDR3 is made up of 15 amino acids. V shed 4 bases and J 2 bases; nucleotides not matched to a gene: 7. The CDR3 nucleotides read TGCGCCAGCAGCCCCGCCCGGGACAGCAACTATGGCTACACCTTC. Translating it yields CASSPARDSNYGYTF.

This clonotype was detected many times. The chain is built from TRBV6-1 and TRBJ2-1; 13 nucleotides line up with TRBD2. Trimming cost V 5 bases and J 0 bases; bases outside gene matches: 10. CDR1 is MNHNS and CDR2 is SASEGT in the germline V gene. This CDR3 region has 19 residues. CDR3 loop: CASSKRTSGGLSSYNEQFF. The CDR3 DNA follows: TGTGCCAGCAGTAAAAGGACTAGCGGGGGCCTAAGCTCCTACAATGAGCAGTTCTTC.

The table lists this clonotype with a few counts. The CDR3 loop is CSARDQSGRGVYNEQFF. For the CDR3, the DNA is TGCAGTGCTAGAGATCAGTCGGGCAGGGGAGTTTACAATGAGCAGTTCTTC. V is TRBV20-1 and J is TRBJ2-1; weak D call: TRBD1 (6 bases). The CDR3 covers 17 residues. V lost 0 bases to trimming and J lost 4 bases, with 19 bases between them. Germline loops: CDR1 DFQATT, CDR2 SNEGSKA (reference sequence).

The chain couples TRBV27 to TRBJ1-1; D might be TRBD1 (6 bases). Trimming removed 2 bases from V and 1 base from J, with 11 bases in between. Germline V gene sequence: CDR1 MNHEY, CDR2 SMNVEV (reference sequence). The CDR3 runs 15 residues. CDR3 in DNA: TGTGCCAGCAGTTTAGTGGGACACAAGAACACTGAAGCTTTCTTT. Translation gives CASSLVGHKNTEAFF.

This clonotype was counted between two and nine times. This CDR3 is CSVGVGLHYNEQFF. Here the CDR3 DNA reads TGCAGCGTCGGCGTGGGACTACACTACAATGAGCAGTTCTTC. This rearrangement joins TRBV29-1 to TRBJ2-1, with TRBD2 matching 7 bases. Losses at the gene ends were 6 bases for V and 3 bases for J; bases not matched to a gene: 8. Germline V CDR1 and CDR2: SQVTM, ANQGSEA. This CDR3 has 14 residues.

A note on this clonotype: A read error may be the cause here, since a much bigger clone is one base away. The gene calls are TRBV13 and TRBJ2-1, with D perhaps TRBD1 (5 bases). V lost 2 bases, J lost 10 bases, and 15 bases lay in between. In germline, CDR1 is PRHDT, CDR2 FYEKMQ (reference sequence). There are 14 residues in the CDR3. The DNA of the CDR3 is TGTGCCAGCAGCTTAATGGGGCTTTCCTACGAGCAGTTCTTC. Translated, it gives CASSLMGLSYEQFF.

This chain links TRBV5-1 with TRBJ1-3; tentative D call: TRBD1 (5 bases). V lost 1 base to trimming and J lost 2 bases, with 22 bases between them. The CDR3 has 19 residues. Germline V gene lookup returns CDR1 SGHRS and CDR2 YFSETQ. Written as DNA, the CDR3 is TGCGCCAGCAGCTTGTCTGGGGCCGAATCGTTCGGGGCTGGAAACACCATATATTTT. Amino acids: CASSLSGAESFGAGNTIYF.

This clonotype was detected only a few times. The chain carries TRBV20-1 and TRBJ2-3; 12 nucleotides agree with TRBD2. The CDR3 consists of 16 residues. Germline V gene sequence: CDR1 DFQATT, CDR2 SNEGSKA (reference sequence). Trimming took 0 bases from V and 3 from J; bases not matched to a gene: 4. For the CDR3, the DNA is TGCAGTGCTAGAGACCTCGGGACTAGCGGGACAGATACGCAGTATTTT. It is translated as CSARDLGTSGTDTQYF.

Concerning this clonotype: Given a much more abundant clone one base away, this may be a read error. This chain joins TRBV12-3 or TRBV12-4 and TRBJ2-7; the match to TRBD2 covers 8 bases. V lost 7 bases and J lost 1; bases outside the gene matches: 6. The length of the CDR3 is 14 residues. The chain's CDR3 is CASTATSASYEQYF. The CDR3 DNA is TGTGCCAGCACGGCGACTAGCGCTTCCTACGAGCAGTACTTC.

The gene calls are TRBV27 and TRBJ1-2, with unresolved D. Between the trimmed V and J ends, which lost 2 bases and 4 bases, there was a span of 14 bases. There are 15 residues in the CDR3. CDR1 MNHEY and CDR2 SMNVEV come from the germline V gene (reference sequence). The CDR3 region has the DNA TGTGCCAGCAGTTTAGCGCCCAGGAGCCCCTATGGCTACACCTTC. Its translation: CASSLAPRSPYGYTF.

This clonotype was seen more than once but under ten times. This chain connects TRBV15 to TRBJ1-4; no reliable D call. CDR1 is LNHNV and CDR2 is YYDKDF in the germline V gene (reference sequence). Between the trimmed V and J ends, which lost 3 bases and 4 bases, there was a span of 12 bases. This CDR3 has 15 amino acids. CDR3 protein: CATSSQLGLNEKLFF. CDR3 bases: TGTGCCACCAGCAGTCAGTTAGGGCTTAATGAAAAACTGTTTTTT.

This chain uses TRBV7-6 with TRBJ2-1, with D uncertain. Looked up from germline, CDR1 is SGHVS and CDR2 is FNYEAQ. Deletions cut 2 bases from V and 9 bases from J, with 14 bases between. This CDR3 comprises 14 residues. The CDR3 loop is CASSLLPRIVEQFF. Here the CDR3 DNA reads TGTGCCAGCAGCTTATTACCCAGGATTGTTGAGCAGTTCTTC.